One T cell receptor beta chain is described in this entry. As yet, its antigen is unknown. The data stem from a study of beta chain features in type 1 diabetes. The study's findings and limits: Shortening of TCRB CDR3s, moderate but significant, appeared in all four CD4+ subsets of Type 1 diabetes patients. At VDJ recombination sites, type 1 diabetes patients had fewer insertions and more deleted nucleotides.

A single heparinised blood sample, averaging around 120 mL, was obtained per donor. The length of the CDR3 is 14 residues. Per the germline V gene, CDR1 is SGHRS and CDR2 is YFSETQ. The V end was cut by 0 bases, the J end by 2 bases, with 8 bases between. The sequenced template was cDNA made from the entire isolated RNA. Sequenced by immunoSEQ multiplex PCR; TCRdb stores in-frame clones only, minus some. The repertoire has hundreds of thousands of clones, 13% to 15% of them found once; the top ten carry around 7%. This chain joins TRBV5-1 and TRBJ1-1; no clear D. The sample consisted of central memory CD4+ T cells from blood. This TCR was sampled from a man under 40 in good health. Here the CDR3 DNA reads TGCGCCAGCAGCTTGGAACCCTCAAACACTGAAGCTTTCTTT. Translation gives CASSLEPSNTEAFF.